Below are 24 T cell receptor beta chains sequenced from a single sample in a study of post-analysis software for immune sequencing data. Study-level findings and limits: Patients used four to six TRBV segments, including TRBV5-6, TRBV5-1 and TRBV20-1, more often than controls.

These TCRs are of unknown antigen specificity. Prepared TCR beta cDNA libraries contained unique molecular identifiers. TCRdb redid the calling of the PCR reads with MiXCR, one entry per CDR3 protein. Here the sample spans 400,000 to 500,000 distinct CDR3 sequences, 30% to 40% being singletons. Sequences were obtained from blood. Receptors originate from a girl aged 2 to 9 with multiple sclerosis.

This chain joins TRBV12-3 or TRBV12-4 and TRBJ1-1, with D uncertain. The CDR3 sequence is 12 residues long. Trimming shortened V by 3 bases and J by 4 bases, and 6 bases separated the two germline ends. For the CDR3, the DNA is TGTGCCAGCAGTTTTATTGGCACTGAAGCTTTCTTT. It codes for CASSFIGTEAFF.

The CDR3 spells CSAKPGGAMSTGELFF. The CDR3 coding sequence is TGCAGTGCTAAGCCGGGGGGCGCTATGTCCACCGGGGAGCTGTTTTTT. J is TRBJ2-2 and V is TRBV20-1; the D gene is possibly TRBD2 (7 bases). The CDR3 runs 16 residues. V was trimmed by 4 bases and J by 4 bases, leaving 19 bases between them. Per germline, CDR1 DFQATT and CDR2 SNEGSKA (reference sequence).

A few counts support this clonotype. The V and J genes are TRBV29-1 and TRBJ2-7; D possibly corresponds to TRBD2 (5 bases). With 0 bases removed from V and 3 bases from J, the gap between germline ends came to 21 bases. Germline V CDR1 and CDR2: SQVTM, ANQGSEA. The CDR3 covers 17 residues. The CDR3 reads CSVEDPLNAGGVYEQYF. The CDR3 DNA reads TGCAGCGTTGAAGATCCTCTTAATGCGGGTGGGGTCTACGAGCAGTACTTC.

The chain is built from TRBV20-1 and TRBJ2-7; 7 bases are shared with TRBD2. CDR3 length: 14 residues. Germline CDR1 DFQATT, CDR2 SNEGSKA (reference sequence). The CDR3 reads CSMTERDATYEQYF. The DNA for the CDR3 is TGCAGCATGACTGAGCGGGATGCCACTTACGAGCAGTACTTC.

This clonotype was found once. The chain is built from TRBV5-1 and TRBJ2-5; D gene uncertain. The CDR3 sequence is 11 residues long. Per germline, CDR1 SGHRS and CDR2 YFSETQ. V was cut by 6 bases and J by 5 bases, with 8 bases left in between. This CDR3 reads CASILGETQYF. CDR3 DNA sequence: TGCGCCAGCATATTGGGCGAGACCCAGTACTTC.

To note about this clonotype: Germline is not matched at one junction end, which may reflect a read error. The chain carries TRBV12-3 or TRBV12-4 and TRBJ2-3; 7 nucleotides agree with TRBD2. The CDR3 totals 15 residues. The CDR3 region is CASRKERDFTDAQYF. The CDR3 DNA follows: TGTGCCAGCAGGAAAGAGCGGGATTTCACAGATGCGCAGTATTTT.

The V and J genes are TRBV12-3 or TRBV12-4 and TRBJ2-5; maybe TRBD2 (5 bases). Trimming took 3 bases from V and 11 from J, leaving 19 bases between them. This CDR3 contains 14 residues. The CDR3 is CASSLRQTTNEQYF. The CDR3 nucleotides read TGTGCCAGCAGTTTGCGCCAGACTACCAATGAGCAGTACTTC.

DNA for the CDR3: TGTGCCAGCAGTCCCGAGCGAAGGGATGGGCTCAGGTCGGATACGCAGTATTTT. It codes for CASSPERRDGLRSDTQYF. J is TRBJ2-3 and V is TRBV12-3 or TRBV12-4, with D hard to call. V gave up 5 bases and J gave up 6 bases, with 27 bases separating them. The length of the CDR3 is 18 residues.

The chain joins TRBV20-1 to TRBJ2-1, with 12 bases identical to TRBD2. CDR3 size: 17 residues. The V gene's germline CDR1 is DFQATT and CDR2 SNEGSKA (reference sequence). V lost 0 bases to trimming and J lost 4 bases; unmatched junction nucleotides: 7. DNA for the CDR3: TGCAGTGCTAGAGAGTTTTTGACTAGCGGGAGTTACAATGAGCAGTTCTTC. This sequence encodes CSAREFLTSGSYNEQFF.

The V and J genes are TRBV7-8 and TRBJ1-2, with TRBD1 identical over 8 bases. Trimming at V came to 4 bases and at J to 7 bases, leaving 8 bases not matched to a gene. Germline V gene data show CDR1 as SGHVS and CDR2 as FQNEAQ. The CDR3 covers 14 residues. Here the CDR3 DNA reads TGTGCCAGCAGCTCCTACAGGGGGAGTAGTGGCTACACCTTC. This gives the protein CASSSYRGSSGYTF.

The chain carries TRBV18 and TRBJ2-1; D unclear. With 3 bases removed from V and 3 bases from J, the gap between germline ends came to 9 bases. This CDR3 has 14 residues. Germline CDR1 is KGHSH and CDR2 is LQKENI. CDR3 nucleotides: TGTGCCAGCTCACCTACGGACGGCTACAATGAGCAGTTCTTC. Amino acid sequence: CASSPTDGYNEQFF. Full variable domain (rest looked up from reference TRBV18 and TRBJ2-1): NAGVMQNPRHLVRRRGQEARLRCSPMKGHSHVYWYRQLPEEGLKFMVYLQKENIIDESGMPKERFSAEFPKEGPSILRIQQVVRGDSAAYFCASSPTDGYNEQFFGPGTRLTVL.

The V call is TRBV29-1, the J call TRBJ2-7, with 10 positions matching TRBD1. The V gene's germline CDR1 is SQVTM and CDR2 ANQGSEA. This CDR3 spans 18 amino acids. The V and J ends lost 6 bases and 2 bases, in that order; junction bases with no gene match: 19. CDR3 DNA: TGCAGCGTCCTACTACCTCGGGACAGGGGAATCATAACCTACGAGCAGTACTTC. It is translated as CSVLLPRDRGIITYEQYF.

CDR3 protein: CASSEGLDTWETQYF. The CDR3 bases are TGTGCCAGCAGTGAGGGACTGGATACGTGGGAGACCCAGTACTTC. V and J are TRBV2 and TRBJ2-7, with D perhaps matching TRBD2 (6 bases). The DNA end favors TRBJ2-5, so the J call may be wrong. The CDR3 has 15 amino acids. Germline V gives CDR1 SNHLY, CDR2 FYNNEI.

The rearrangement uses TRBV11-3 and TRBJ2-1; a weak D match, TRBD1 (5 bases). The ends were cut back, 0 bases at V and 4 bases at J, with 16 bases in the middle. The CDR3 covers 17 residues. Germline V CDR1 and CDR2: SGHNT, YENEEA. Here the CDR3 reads CASSLEPRQGLYNEQFF. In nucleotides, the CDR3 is TGTGCCAGCAGCTTAGAACCGAGGCAGGGCCTTTACAATGAGCAGTTCTTC.

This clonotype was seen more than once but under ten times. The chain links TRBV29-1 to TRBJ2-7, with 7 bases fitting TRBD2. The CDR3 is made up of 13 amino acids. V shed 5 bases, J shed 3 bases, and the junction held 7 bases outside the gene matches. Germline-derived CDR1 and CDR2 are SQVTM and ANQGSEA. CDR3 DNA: TGCAGCGTTCTGACGGGGGGATTCTACGAGCAGTACTTC. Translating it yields CSVLTGGFYEQYF.

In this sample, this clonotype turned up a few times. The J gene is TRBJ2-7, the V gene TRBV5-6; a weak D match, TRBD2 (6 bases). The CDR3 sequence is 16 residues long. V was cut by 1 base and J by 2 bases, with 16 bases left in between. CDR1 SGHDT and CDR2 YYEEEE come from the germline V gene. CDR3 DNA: TGTGCCAGCAGCTTGTTTGGAGGGACCGTCCCCTACGAGCAGTACTTC. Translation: CASSLFGGTVPYEQYF.

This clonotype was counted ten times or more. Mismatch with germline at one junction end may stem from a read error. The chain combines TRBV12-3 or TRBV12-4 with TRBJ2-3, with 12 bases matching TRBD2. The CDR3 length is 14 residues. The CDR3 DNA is TGTGCCAGCAGGGGACTAGCGGGTACAGTTACGCAGTATTTT. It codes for CASRGLAGTVTQYF.

CDR3 nucleotide sequence: TGTGCCAGCAGTTCGATGAAGGTTTGGCGGGATACGCAGTATTTT. Encoded protein: CASSSMKVWRDTQYF. The V call is TRBV12-3 or TRBV12-4, the J call TRBJ2-3, with no clear D. Trimming shortened V by 4 bases and J by 6 bases, and 17 bases separated the two germline ends. This CDR3 spans 15 amino acids.

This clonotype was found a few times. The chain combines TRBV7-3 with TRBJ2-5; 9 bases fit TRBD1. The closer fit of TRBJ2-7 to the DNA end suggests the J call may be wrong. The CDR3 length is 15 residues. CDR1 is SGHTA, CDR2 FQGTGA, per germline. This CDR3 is CASSLRPGQGHEQYF. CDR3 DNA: TGTGCCAGCAGCCTGCGTCCGGGACAGGGCCACGAGCAGTACTTC.

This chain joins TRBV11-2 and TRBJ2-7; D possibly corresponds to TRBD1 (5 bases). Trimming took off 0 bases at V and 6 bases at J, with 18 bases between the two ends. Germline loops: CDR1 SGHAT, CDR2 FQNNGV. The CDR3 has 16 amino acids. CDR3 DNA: TGTGCCAGCAGCTTAGATCGAAACGGCAGGGTATGCGAGCAGTACTTC. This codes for CASSLDRNGRVCEQYF.

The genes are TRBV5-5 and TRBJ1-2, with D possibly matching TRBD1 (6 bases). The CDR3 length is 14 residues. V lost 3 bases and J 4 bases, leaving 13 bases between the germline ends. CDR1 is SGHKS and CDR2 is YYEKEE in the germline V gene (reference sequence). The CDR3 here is CASSSTTGTYGYTF. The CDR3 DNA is TGTGCCAGCAGCTCCACTACAGGGACCTATGGCTACACCTTC.

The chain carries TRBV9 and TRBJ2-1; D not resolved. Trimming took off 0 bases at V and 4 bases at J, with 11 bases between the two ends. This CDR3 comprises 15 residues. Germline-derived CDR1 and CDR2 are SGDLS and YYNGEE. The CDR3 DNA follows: TGTGCCAGCAGCGTAGGGCGTCCCGGGTACAATGAGCAGTTCTTC. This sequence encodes CASSVGRPGYNEQFF. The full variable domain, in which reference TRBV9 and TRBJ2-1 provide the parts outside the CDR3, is DSGVTQTPKHLITATGQRVTLRCSPRSGDLSVYWYQQSLDQGLQFLIQYYNGEERAKGNILERFSAQQFPDLHSELNLSSLELGDSALYFCASSVGRPGYNEQFFGPGTRLTVL.

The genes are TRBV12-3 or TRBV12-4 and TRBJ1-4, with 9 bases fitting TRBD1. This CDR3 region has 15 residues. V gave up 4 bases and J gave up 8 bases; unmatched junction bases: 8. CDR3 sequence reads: CASSSSGQGREKLFF. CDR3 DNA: TGTGCCAGCAGTTCCTCGGGACAGGGAAGAGAAAAACTGTTTTTT.

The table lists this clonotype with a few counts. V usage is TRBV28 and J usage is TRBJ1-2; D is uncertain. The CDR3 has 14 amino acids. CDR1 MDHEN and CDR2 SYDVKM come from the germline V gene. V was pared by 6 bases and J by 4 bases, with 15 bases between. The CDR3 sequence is CASSSVGEIYGYTF. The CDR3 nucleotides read TGTGCCAGCAGCTCCGTCGGGGAGATCTATGGCTACACCTTC.